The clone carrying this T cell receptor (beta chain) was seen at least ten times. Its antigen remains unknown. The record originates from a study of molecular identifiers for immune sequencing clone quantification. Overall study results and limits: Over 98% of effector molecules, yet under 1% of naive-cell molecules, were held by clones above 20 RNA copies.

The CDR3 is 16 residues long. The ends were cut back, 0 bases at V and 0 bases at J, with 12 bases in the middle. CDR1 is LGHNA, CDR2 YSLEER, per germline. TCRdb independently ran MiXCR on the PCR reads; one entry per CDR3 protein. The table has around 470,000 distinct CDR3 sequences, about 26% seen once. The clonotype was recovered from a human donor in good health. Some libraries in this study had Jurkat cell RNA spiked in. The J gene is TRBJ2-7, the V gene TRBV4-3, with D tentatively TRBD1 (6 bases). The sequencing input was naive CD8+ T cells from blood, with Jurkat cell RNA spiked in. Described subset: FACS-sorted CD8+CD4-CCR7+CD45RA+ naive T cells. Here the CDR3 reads CASSQDSQGSSYEQYF. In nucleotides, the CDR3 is TGCGCCAGCAGCCAAGATAGCCAGGGGAGCTCCTACGAGCAGTACTTC.